The 28 T cell receptor beta chains presented below share a single source sample, sequenced in a study of T-cell reconstitution after alpha-beta-depleted transplantation in children. Researchers prepared the TCRbeta library using unique molecular identifiers, the study reports. TCRdb redid the calling of the PCR reads with MiXCR, one entry per CDR3 protein. The sample has 300,000 to 350,000 distinct CDR3 sequences; about a quarter are singletons. The specimen comprised PBMCs, mostly from graft donor cells, sampled 180 days after TCRalphabeta/CD19-depleted stem cell transplant. The origin of the receptors is a male patient younger than 18 who had a stem cell transplant for acute lymphoblastic leukemia, so the T cells may come from the graft donor.

The CDR3 sequence is CASSTGQRLFSNQPQHF. CDR3 nucleotides: TGTGCCAGCAGCACGGGACAGCGACTTTTTAGCAATCAGCCCCAGCATTTT. This chain links TRBV5-5 with TRBJ1-5, with 7 positions matching TRBD1. The germline gives CDR1 SGHKS, CDR2 YYEKEE (reference sequence). This CDR3 is 17 amino acids long. V dropped 4 bases and J dropped 0; count of bases not matched to a gene: 10.

This rearrangement joins TRBV11-1 to TRBJ1-1; no reliable D call. The CDR3 spans 11 residues. The V gene lost 4 bases and the J gene lost 4 bases, with 4 bases spanning the gap. Per the germline V gene, CDR1 is SGHAT and CDR2 is FQDESV (reference sequence). The chain's CDR3 is CASSSFTEAFF. The CDR3 nucleotides are TGTGCCAGCAGCTCGTTCACTGAAGCTTTCTTT.

This clonotype came up once. The chain links TRBV16 to TRBJ2-7; D is unresolved. The CDR3 has 13 residues. The germline gives CDR1 KGHSY, CDR2 FQNENV. The V gene lost 4 bases and the J gene lost 5 bases, with 12 bases spanning the gap. The CDR3 sequence: CASSPEQTHEQYF. The DNA of the CDR3 is TGTGCCAGCAGCCCCGAACAGACCCACGAGCAGTACTTC.

The chain is built from TRBV20-1 and TRBJ2-7, with a possible D match to TRBD1 (6 bases). CDR1 is DFQATT, CDR2 SNEGSKA, per germline (reference sequence). The V end lost 6 bases, the J end lost 2 bases, and 8 bases lay between the germline ends. This CDR3 has 11 residues. CDR3 sequence reads: CSATGTYEQYF. The CDR3, as DNA: TGCAGTGCGACAGGTACCTACGAGCAGTACTTC.

This clonotype came up a few times. The rearrangement uses TRBV10-3 and TRBJ1-5, with 9 bases aligning to TRBD1. From germline, CDR1 is ENHRY and CDR2 SYGVKD. CDR3 length equals 16 residues. The trim removed 4 bases at V and 3 bases at J, leaving 7 bases unmatched. DNA of the CDR3: TGTGCCATCAGTGCTCGGACAGGGGCTGCCAATCAGCCCCAGCATTTT. The encoded protein is CAISARTGAANQPQHF.

This clonotype occurred many times. The chain employs TRBV5-5 and TRBJ2-6; D call uncertain. The V end was cut by 3 bases, the J end by 4 bases, with 8 bases between. This CDR3 contains 14 residues. Germline V gene data show CDR1 as SGHKS and CDR2 as YYEKEE (reference sequence). CDR3 amino acids: CASSSSWGANVLTF. The DNA of the CDR3 is TGTGCCAGCAGCTCGTCCTGGGGGGCCAACGTCCTGACTTTC. Full variable domain (missing parts from reference TRBV5-5 and TRBJ2-6): DAGVTQSPTHLIKTRGQQVTLRCSPISGHKSVSWYQQVLGQGPQFIFQYYEKEERGRGNFPDRFSARQFPNYSSELNVNALLLGDSALYLCASSSSWGANVLTFGAGSRLTVL.

This clonotype turned up a few times. The chain combines TRBV9 with TRBJ2-3; 7 bases are a match to TRBD2. V trimming: 0 bases; J trimming: 5 bases; junction bases outside the gene matches: 9. The CDR3 extends over 16 amino acids. Germline V gives CDR1 SGDLS, CDR2 YYNGEE. CDR3 amino acids: CASSVVEGGPGDTQYF. CDR3 bases: TGTGCCAGCAGCGTAGTTGAGGGAGGGCCGGGAGATACGCAGTATTTT.

This clonotype came up many times. The chain combines TRBV18 with TRBJ2-2; D not certain. Germline V gene data show CDR1 as KGHSH and CDR2 as LQKENI. The CDR3 covers 13 residues. Trimming left V 1 base short and J 6 bases short, with 6 bases between. In DNA, the CDR3 is TGTGCCAGCTCACCACAACTGTCCGGGGAGCTGTTTTTT. Translation gives CASSPQLSGELFF. The full variable domain, completed using reference TRBV18 and TRBJ2-2, is NAGVMQNPRHLVRRRGQEARLRCSPMKGHSHVYWYRQLPEEGLKFMVYLQKENIIDESGMPKERFSAEFPKEGPSILRIQQVVRGDSAAYFCASSPQLSGELFFGEGSRLTVL.

This clonotype was counted a few times. This chain joins TRBV9 and TRBJ2-7; 10 positions match TRBD2. Germline CDR1 reads SGDLS; CDR2 reads YYNGEE. V gave up 4 bases and J gave up 0 bases; unmatched junction bases: 7. The CDR3 is 16 residues long. CDR3 protein: CASSPRAGGSSYEQYF. The CDR3 DNA sequence: TGTGCCAGCAGCCCCCGAGCGGGAGGGAGCTCCTACGAGCAGTACTTC.

CDR3 residues: CASSQVAGGEQYF. The CDR3 DNA reads as TGTGCCAGCAGCCAAGTCGCGGGGGGCGAGCAGTACTTC. The chain combines TRBV3-1 with TRBJ2-7; 8 positions agree with TRBD2. V lost 1 base and J lost 6; bases outside the gene matches: 2. CDR1 is LGHDT and CDR2 is YNNKEL in the germline V gene (reference sequence). CDR3 length: 13 amino acids.

This clonotype was counted only a few times. This rearrangement joins TRBV12-3 or TRBV12-4 to TRBJ2-6; 8 positions match TRBD1. This CDR3 contains 17 residues. Trimming removed 4 bases from V and 0 bases from J; junction bases left unmatched: 5. The CDR3 sequence: CASSWDRSYSGANVLTF. CDR3 in DNA: TGTGCCAGCAGTTGGGACAGGAGCTACTCTGGGGCCAACGTCCTGACTTTC.

The chain combines TRBV5-1 with TRBJ2-2; maybe TRBD1 (6 bases). The CDR3 contains 15 residues. V was shortened by 0 bases and J by 5 bases, with 11 bases between the two germline ends. CDR1 and CDR2 from the germline V gene are SGHRS and YFSETQ. The CDR3, as DNA: TGCGCCAGCAGCTTGGCCAGGACAGATACCGGGGAGCTGTTTTTT. Residues: CASSLARTDTGELFF.

This clonotype has a handful of counts. The rearrangement links TRBV4-1 to TRBJ2-3; D perhaps matches TRBD2 (6 bases). The CDR3 is 15 amino acids. V lost 0 bases to trimming and J lost 3 bases, with 10 bases between them. CDR1 and CDR2 (germline): MGHRA, YSYEKL. The CDR3 bases are TGCGCCAGCAGCCAAGAAAGTCGGGGGACAGATACGCAGTATTTT. Its protein product is CASSQESRGTDTQYF.

V and J are TRBV2 and TRBJ2-2; a weak D match, TRBD1 (6 bases). This CDR3 region has 17 residues. Germline V gene data show CDR1 as SNHLY and CDR2 as FYNNEI. The V end lost 2 bases, the J end lost 0 bases, and 13 bases lay between the germline ends. CDR3 nucleotide sequence: TGTGCCAGCAGTGAAAGGGTCCACAGGGCGAACACCGGGGAGCTGTTTTTT. It translates to CASSERVHRANTGELFF.

This clonotype was counted ten times or more. The J gene is TRBJ2-4, the V gene TRBV5-1; D gene uncertain. The germline CDR1 and CDR2 sequences are SGHRS and YFSETQ. This CDR3 is built from 15 residues. V was trimmed by 1 base and J by 0 bases, leaving 8 bases between them. CDR3 residues: CASSLTSIAKNIQYF. The CDR3 region has the DNA TGCGCCAGCAGCTTGACATCTATAGCCAAAAACATTCAGTACTTC.

CDR3: CASSRTSGIIEGKNIQYF. CDR3 DNA sequence: TGCGCCAGCAGCCGTACTAGCGGGATAATTGAGGGCAAAAACATTCAGTACTTC. This chain connects TRBV5-1 to TRBJ2-4; 10 bases are shared with TRBD2. Per germline, CDR1 SGHRS and CDR2 YFSETQ. Losses at the gene ends were 4 bases for V and 3 bases for J; bases not matched to a gene: 13. The CDR3 runs to 18 residues. The full variable domain, completed using reference TRBV5-1 and TRBJ2-4, is KAGVTQTPRYLIKTRGQQVTLSCSPISGHRSVSWYQQTPGQGLQFLFEYFSETQRNKGNFPGRFSGRQFSNSRSEMNVSTLELGDSALYLCASSRTSGIIEGKNIQYFGAGTRLSVL.

The chain carries TRBV5-1 and TRBJ1-1; TRBD1 might be the D (6 bases). The CDR3 has 15 amino acids. Trimming pared 4 bases from V and 0 bases from J, leaving 13 bases between. From germline, CDR1 is SGHRS and CDR2 YFSETQ. The CDR3 DNA reads TGCGCCAGCAGCCCCGAAGGGGACATGAACACTGAAGCTTTCTTT. Its protein product is CASSPEGDMNTEAFF.

This clonotype was recorded many times. The gene calls are TRBV27 and TRBJ2-1; D might be TRBD2 (5 bases). Per the germline V gene, CDR1 is MNHEY and CDR2 is SMNVEV (reference sequence). The length of the CDR3 is 15 residues. V lost 5 bases to trimming and J lost 1 base, with 12 bases between them. CDR3 sequence (DNA): TGTGCCAGCAGTACTCCGGGAAGATCCTACAATGAGCAGTTCTTC. Residues: CASSTPGRSYNEQFF.

A few counts support this clonotype. This chain links TRBV20-1 with TRBJ2-3; 8 bases are shared with TRBD2. The ends lost 6 bases at V and 5 bases at J; junction bases unmatched: 4. Germline V gene lookup returns CDR1 DFQATT and CDR2 SNEGSKA (reference sequence). The CDR3 loop spans 12 amino acids. The CDR3, as DNA: TGCAGTGCCAATAGCGGGATAGATACGCAGTATTTT. The encoded protein is CSANSGIDTQYF.

This clonotype turned up a few times. The rearrangement uses TRBV29-1 and TRBJ2-7, with D unclear. The CDR3 consists of 11 residues. With 4 bases removed from V and 3 bases from J, the gap between germline ends came to 7 bases. CDR1 is SQVTM and CDR2 is ANQGSEA in the germline V gene. The CDR3 sequence is CSVGKIYEQYF. The CDR3 DNA follows: TGCAGCGTTGGTAAGATCTACGAGCAGTACTTC.

The table lists this clonotype with a few counts. The CDR3 protein is CASSYGRSYEQYF. In DNA form, the CDR3 reads TGTGCCAGTAGTTACGGGAGGTCCTACGAGCAGTACTTC. The chain links TRBV19 to TRBJ2-7; the match to TRBD2 covers 7 bases. This CDR3 has 13 residues. The germline CDR1 and CDR2 sequences are LNHDA and SQIVND (reference sequence). V lost 5 bases to trimming and J lost 1 base; unmatched junction nucleotides: 2.

On this clonotype itself: The junction does not match germline at one end; this may be a read error. The chain uses TRBV20-1 and TRBJ2-2, with D perhaps TRBD2 (5 bases). Germline V gene data show CDR1 as DFQATT and CDR2 as SNEGSKA (reference sequence). This CDR3 region has 13 residues. The CDR3 spells CSFGEPNTGELSF. In nucleotides, the CDR3 is TGCAGTTTTGGTGAGCCGAACACCGGGGAGCTGTCTTTT.

The chain joins TRBV29-1 to TRBJ2-7; TRBD2 agrees at 10 bases. J gave up 2 bases and V 4 bases, and 8 bases lay outside the gene matches. The CDR3 spans 15 residues. Germline V lookup: CDR1 SQVTM, CDR2 ANQGSEA. This CDR3 is CSVAPSGRGTYEQYF. DNA of the CDR3: TGCAGCGTTGCCCCTAGCGGGAGAGGGACCTACGAGCAGTACTTC.

CDR3 nucleotides: TGTGCCAGCAGTCCGCGTACGCGGGAGGGCCCCTACGAGCAGTACTTC. Encoded protein: CASSPRTREGPYEQYF. The chain joins TRBV6-1 to TRBJ2-7; 9 nucleotides agree with TRBD2. The CDR3 runs to 16 residues. Trimming cost V 5 bases and J 2 bases; bases outside gene matches: 10. Germline CDR1 MNHNS, CDR2 SASEGT.

The rearrangement joins TRBV4-2 to TRBJ2-7; a possible D gene is TRBD1 (6 bases). The germline V gene encodes CDR1 LGHNA and CDR2 YNFKEQ. Trimming shortened V by 1 base and J by 3 bases, and 19 bases separated the two germline ends. The CDR3 is made up of 17 amino acids. CDR3 amino acids: CASSQAGRGKLGYEQYF. The CDR3 coding sequence is TGTGCCAGCAGCCAAGCGGGCAGGGGAAAACTAGGCTACGAGCAGTACTTC.

This clonotype was counted between two and nine times. The chain couples TRBV5-5 to TRBJ1-5, with 12 nucleotides matching TRBD1. CDR1 is SGHKS and CDR2 is YYEKEE in the germline V gene (reference sequence). Trimming at V came to 5 bases and at J to 7 bases, leaving 13 bases not matched to a gene. The CDR3 is 17 amino acids. This CDR3 reads CASSPTPGQGAKQPQHF. CDR3 DNA sequence: TGTGCCAGCAGTCCCACTCCGGGACAGGGGGCAAAGCAGCCCCAGCATTTT.

This clonotype was detected only a few times. This sequence joins TRBV20-1 and TRBJ2-7, with D uncertain. The CDR3 runs 16 residues. Trimming stripped 3 bases from V and 1 base from J, with 19 bases between. Germline assignment: CDR1 DFQATT and CDR2 SNEGSKA (reference sequence). The CDR3: CSASGPSSHRSYEQYF. The DNA of the CDR3 is TGCAGTGCTAGTGGCCCAAGTAGCCATCGTTCCTACGAGCAGTACTTC.

The chain combines TRBV5-6 with TRBJ2-4; D is perhaps TRBD1 (5 bases). The CDR3 loop spans 13 amino acids. Between the trimmed V and J ends, which lost 0 bases and 4 bases, there was a span of 5 bases. CDR1 SGHDT and CDR2 YYEEEE come from the germline V gene. The CDR3 spells CASSLAGKNIQYF. CDR3 sequence (DNA): TGTGCCAGCAGCTTGGCAGGGAAAAACATTCAGTACTTC.